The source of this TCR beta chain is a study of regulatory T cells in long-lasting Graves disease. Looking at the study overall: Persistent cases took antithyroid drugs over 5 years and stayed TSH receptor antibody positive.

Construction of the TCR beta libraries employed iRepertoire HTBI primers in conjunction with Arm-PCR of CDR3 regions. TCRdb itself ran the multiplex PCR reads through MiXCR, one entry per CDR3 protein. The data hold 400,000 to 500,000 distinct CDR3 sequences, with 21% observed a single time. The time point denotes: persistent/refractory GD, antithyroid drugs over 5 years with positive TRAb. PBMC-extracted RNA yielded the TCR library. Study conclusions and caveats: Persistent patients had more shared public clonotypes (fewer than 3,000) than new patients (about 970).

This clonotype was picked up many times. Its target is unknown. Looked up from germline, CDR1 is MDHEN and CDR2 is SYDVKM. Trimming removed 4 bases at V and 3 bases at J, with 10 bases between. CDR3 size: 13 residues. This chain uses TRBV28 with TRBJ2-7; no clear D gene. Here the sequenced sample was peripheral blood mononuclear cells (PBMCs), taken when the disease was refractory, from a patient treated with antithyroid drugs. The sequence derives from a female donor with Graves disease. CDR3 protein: CASSWDQSYEQYF. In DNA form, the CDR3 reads TGTGCCAGCAGTTGGGATCAGAGCTACGAGCAGTACTTC.